These 3 T cell receptor beta chains came from one sample sequenced in a study of T cell changes during pregnancy in multiple sclerosis. Sequenced by immunoSEQ multiplex PCR; TCRdb stores in-frame clones only, minus some. The repertoire consists of over 35,000 clones, with roughly 90% occurring once and the leading ten covering over 6.5%. The sample was CD8+ T cells from peripheral blood mononuclear cells, taken before pregnancy. The source of these receptors is a female donor with multiple sclerosis, enrolled in a pregnancy study.

This sequence joins TRBV5-4 and TRBJ2-2, with TRBD2 as a possible D gene (6 bases). Germline CDR1 is SGHNT and CDR2 is YYREEE (reference sequence). The V end was cut by 1 base, the J end by 4 bases, with 17 bases between. The CDR3 contains 17 residues. Here the CDR3 DNA reads TGTGCCAGCAGCTTGAATCCGGGGGTGGTGAGCACCGGGGAGCTGTTTTTT. Protein sequence: CASSLNPGVVSTGELFF.

The V gene is TRBV5-6, the J gene TRBJ2-2; 10 bases match TRBD1. Germline CDR1 is SGHDT and CDR2 is YYEEEE. V shed 5 bases and J 5 bases; nucleotides not matched to a gene: 6. The CDR3 runs 15 residues. CDR3 loop: CASSQPGQGTGELFF. CDR3 DNA sequence: TGTGCCAGCAGTCAGCCGGGACAGGGGACCGGGGAGCTGTTTTTT.

V is TRBV7-9 and J is TRBJ1-1, with D maybe TRBD1 (6 bases). With 5 bases removed from V and 4 bases from J, the gap between germline ends came to 14 bases. This CDR3 is built from 14 residues. Germline V lookup: CDR1 SEHNR, CDR2 FQNEAQ (reference sequence). The CDR3 DNA reads TGTGCCAGCAGCCCCTACGGACAGTTCACTGAAGCTTTCTTT. This gives the protein CASSPYGQFTEAFF.